The rows below give T cell receptor beta chains drawn from one sample of a study of T cell repertoires in cytomegalovirus infection. TCRdb re-derived calls from the reads in MiXCR, one entry per CDR3 protein. Of approximately 180,000 distinct CDR3 sequences in the sample, 7.5% to 10% are singletons; the top ten hold 4.6%. The sequenced material came from PBMCs. These receptors came from a human donor in good health (CMV status not recorded). Some clones in this sample may be carry-over from other donors' samples. CDR3s include the opening cysteine and the closing phenylalanine or tryptophan. The D gene is left open where the match is weak. The size field is filled for only some rows; it gives once, few, many or a size class.

-	many	TRBV10-3	TRBJ1-3	TGTGCCATTGGGAAGGACACCATATATTTT	CAIGKDTIYF
TRBD1	many	TRBV7-9	TRBJ1-5	TGTGCCAGCAGCCGAACAGGGGGCCCGGCTCAGCCCCAGCATTTT	CASSRTGGPAQPQHF
TRBD1	many	TRBV6-2/TRBV6-3	TRBJ2-1	TGTGCCAGCAGTCCGGAGCAGGGGGCGGCCTACAATGAGCAGTTCTTC	CASSPEQGAAYNEQFF
TRBD2	many	TRBV7-2	TRBJ2-3	TGTGCCAGCAGCTCCCGATCGCCCCTCCGCTTAGCGGGGGGCCAGGGAGATACGCAGTATTTT	CASSSRSPLRLAGGQGDTQYF
-	-	TRBV11-2	TRBJ2-3	TGTGCCAGCAGCTACGGGACCGCAGAGCGCACAGATACGCAGTATTTT	CASSYGTAERTDTQYF
TRBD1	-	TRBV28	TRBJ1-2	TGTGCCAGCAGTTCGGTAGGGGGCGGTAACTATGGCTACACCTTC	CASSSVGGGNYGYTF
TRBD1	many	TRBV7-8	TRBJ1-1	TGTGCCAGCAGCTTCCTTCGGACAGGCCTGAACACTGAAGCTTTCTTT	CASSFLRTGLNTEAFF
-	many	TRBV20-1	TRBJ2-3	TGCAGTGCTAGATTACCGGCTTCCCGCCGCCCAGATACGCAGTATTTT	CSARLPASRRPDTQYF
-	many	TRBV11-2	TRBJ2-5	TGTGCCAGCAGCTTAGGGAGGGGCCGCGACCAAGAGACCCAGTACTTC	CASSLGRGRDQETQYF
TRBD1	many	TRBV12-3/TRBV12-4	TRBJ2-7	TGTGCCAGCAGTTCCAGGGACAGGGGGACGTACGAGCAGTACTTC	CASSSRDRGTYEQYF
TRBD1	many	TRBV7-9	TRBJ1-6	TGTGCCAGCAGCGACCACTCCATGACAGGGGCTAAATCACCCCTCCACTTT	CASSDHSMTGAKSPLHF
-	many	TRBV7-9	TRBJ2-7	TGTGCCAGCAGCTCAAGCGCTAGCCTACACTACGAGCAGTACTTC	CASSSSASLHYEQYF
-	-	TRBV6-2/TRBV6-3	TRBJ2-5	TGTGCCAGCAGTTACTTACCCGCGGATCAAGAGACCCAGTACTTC	CASSYLPADQETQYF
TRBD1	medium-sized	TRBV7-2	TRBJ1-3	TGTGCCAGCAGCCCACCGACAGGGACTGGAAACACCATATATTTT	CASSPPTGTGNTIYF
-	-	TRBV5-6	TRBJ2-1	TGTGCCAGCAGCTTGATCGTCGGGAATGAGCAGTTCTTC	CASSLIVGNEQFF
TRBD1	many	TRBV28	TRBJ1-2	TGTGCCAGCAGTCCAGGGGGCGTGATTGGCTACACCTTC	CASSPGGVIGYTF
TRBD1	-	TRBV7-2	TRBJ2-7	TGTGCCAGCAGCTTAGAGATCCGACAGGGGGGCTACGAGCAGTACTTC	CASSLEIRQGGYEQYF
TRBD1	-	TRBV6-6	TRBJ1-5	TGTGCCACCGCTACAGGGGTTAGCAATCAGCCCCAGCATTTT	CATATGVSNQPQHF
-	-	TRBV20-1	TRBJ1-1	TGCAGTGCTAGAGTTGACATTGTCAGGGAGGGCACTGAAGCTTTCTTT	CSARVDIVREGTEAFF
-	-	TRBV6-2/TRBV6-3	TRBJ2-3	TGTGCCAGCAGTTACCCGGGACGGGAAATCACAGATACGCAGTATTTT	CASSYPGREITDTQYF
-	many	TRBV28	TRBJ1-6	TGTGCCAGCAGGGATAATTCACCCCTCCACTTT	CASRDNSPLHF
-	-	TRBV25-1	TRBJ1-1	TGTGCCAGCAGTGAATTTCTTGGGAGGAACACTGAAGCTTTCTTT	CASSEFLGRNTEAFF
-	many	TRBV4-3	TRBJ1-1	TGCGCCAGCAGCCAAGATCAGCGGCAGACCTACACTGAAGCTTTCTTT	CASSQDQRQTYTEAFF
TRBD1	many	TRBV6-5	TRBJ2-7	TGTGCCAACCTTACCGGGACAGGGAGAGACGAGCAGTACTTC	CANLTGTGRDEQYF
-	few	TRBV18	TRBJ2-3	TGTGCCAGCTCACCACCGAGCCTAGCGAGAGGGGATACGCAGTATTTT	CASSPPSLARGDTQYF
TRBD1	-	TRBV6-1	TRBJ1-1	TGTGCCAGCAGTTTAGGGGACAGGGGTTCCACTGAAGCTTTCTTT	CASSLGDRGSTEAFF
-	-	TRBV20-1	TRBJ2-5	TGCAGTGCCCCCTACCGGACGGGGGAGACCCAGTACTTC	CSAPYRTGETQYF
-	-	TRBV29-1	TRBJ2-7	TGCAGCGTTGGGGGACTCTCCTACGAGCAGTACTTC	CSVGGLSYEQYF
-	many	TRBV7-8	TRBJ2-7	TGTGCCAGCAGTTTAAGCGGGACAGAAACTTACGAGCAGTACTTC	CASSLSGTETYEQYF
-	-	TRBV14	TRBJ2-5	TGTGCCAGCAGCCAGTCACAATCTGGGACCCAGTACTTC	CASSQSQSGTQYF
TRBD1	-	TRBV2	TRBJ1-2	TGTGCCAGCCGGACACCCGGGACAGCTCTATATGGCTACATCTTC	CASRTPGTALYGYIF
TRBD1	many	TRBV7-2	TRBJ1-2	TGTGCCAGCACCCGGACAGGGGGCGACTATGGCTACACCTTC	CASTRTGGDYGYTF
TRBD1	many	TRBV15	TRBJ2-1	TGTGCCACCAGCAAGGCCGGGACAGGGTACAATGAGCAGTTCTTC	CATSKAGTGYNEQFF